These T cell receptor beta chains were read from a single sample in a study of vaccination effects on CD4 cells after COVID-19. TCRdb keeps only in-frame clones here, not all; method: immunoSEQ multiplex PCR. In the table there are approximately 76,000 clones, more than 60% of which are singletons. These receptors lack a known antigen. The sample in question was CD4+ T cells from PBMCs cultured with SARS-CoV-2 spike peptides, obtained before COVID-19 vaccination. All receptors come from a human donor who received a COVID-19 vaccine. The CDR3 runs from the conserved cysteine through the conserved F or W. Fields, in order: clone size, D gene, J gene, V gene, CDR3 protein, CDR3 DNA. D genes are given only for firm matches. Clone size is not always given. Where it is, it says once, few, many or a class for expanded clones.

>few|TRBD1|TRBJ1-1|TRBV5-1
CASSLSGGNTEAFF
TGCGCCAGCAGCTTGTCAGGGGGCAACACTGAAGCTTTCTTT
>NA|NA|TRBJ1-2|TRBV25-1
CASTGADGYTF
TGTGCCAGCACCGGGGCGGATGGCTACACCTTC
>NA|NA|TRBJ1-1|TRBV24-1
CATSDSRGLNTEAFF
TGTGCCACCAGTGATTCACGGGGCTTAAACACTGAAGCTTTCTTT
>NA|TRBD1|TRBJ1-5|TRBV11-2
CASSRAGQGGFQPQHF
TGTGCCAGCAGCCGGGCGGGACAGGGGGGTTTTCAGCCCCAGCATTTT
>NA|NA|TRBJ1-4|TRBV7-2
CASSLVGQPNEKLFF
TGTGCCAGCAGCTTAGTTGGACAGCCTAATGAAAAACTGTTTTTT
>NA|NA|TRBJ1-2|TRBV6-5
CASSRTANYGYTF
TGTGCCAGCAGTCGAACTGCTAACTATGGCTACACCTTC
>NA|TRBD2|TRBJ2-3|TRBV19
CASSTSALAGGAVETQYF
TGTGCCAGTAGTACCTCGGCCCTAGCCGGGGGGGCGGTTGAGACGCAGTATTTT
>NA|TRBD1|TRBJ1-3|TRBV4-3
CASSQGQAEGDTIYF
TGCGCCAGCAGCCAGGGACAGGCAGAAGGGGACACCATATATTTT
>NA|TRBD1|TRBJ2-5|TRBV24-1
CATSDGGQGKETQYF
TGTGCCACCAGTGATGGAGGACAGGGGAAAGAGACCCAGTACTTC
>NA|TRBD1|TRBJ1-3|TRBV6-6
CASSPDRAGNTIYF
TGTGCCAGCAGTCCGGACAGGGCTGGAAACACCATATATTTT
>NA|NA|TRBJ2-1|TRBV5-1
CASSLGDDNEQFF
TGCGCCAGCAGCTTGGGCGATGACAATGAGCAGTTCTTC
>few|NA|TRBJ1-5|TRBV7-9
CASSLGFGGNQPQHF
TGTGCCAGCAGCTTAGGCTTCGGTGGGAATCAGCCCCAGCATTTT
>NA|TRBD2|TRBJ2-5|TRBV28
CASTAERGGVETQYF
TGTGCCAGCACCGCGGAGCGGGGGGGCGTGGAGACCCAGTACTTC
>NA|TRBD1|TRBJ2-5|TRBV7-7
CASSLADRVATQYF
TGTGCCAGCAGCTTAGCCGACAGGGTCGCGACCCAGTACTTC
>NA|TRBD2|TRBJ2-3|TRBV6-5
CASRTPGGSTDTQYF
TGTGCCAGCAGGACCCCCGGGGGGAGCACAGATACGCAGTATTTT
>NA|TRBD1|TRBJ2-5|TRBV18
CASGPTGGAQTQYF
TGTGCCAGCGGACCGACAGGGGGAGCACAGACCCAGTACTTC
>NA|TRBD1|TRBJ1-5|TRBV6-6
CASITGQGTNQPQHF
TGTGCCAGCATTACGGGACAGGGAACCAATCAGCCCCAGCATTTT
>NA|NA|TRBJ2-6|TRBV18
CASSPESGANVLTF
TGTGCCAGCTCACCGGAATCTGGGGCCAACGTCCTGACTTTC
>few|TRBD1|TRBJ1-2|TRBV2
CASSESPGGSVYGYTF
TGTGCCAGCAGTGAATCGCCAGGGGGAAGTGTCTATGGCTACACCTTC
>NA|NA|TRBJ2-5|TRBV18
CASSPVPIETQYF
TGTGCCAGCTCACCAGTTCCCATCGAGACCCAGTACTTC
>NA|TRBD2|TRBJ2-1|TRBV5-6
CASSFRTSYNEQFF
TGTGCCAGCAGCTTCAGGACTAGTTACAATGAGCAGTTCTTC
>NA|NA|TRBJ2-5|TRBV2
CASTGQNFQETQYF
TGTGCCAGCACCGGACAGAACTTCCAAGAGACCCAGTACTTC
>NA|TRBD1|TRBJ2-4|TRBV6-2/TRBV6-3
CASSNRDREYIQYF
TGTGCCAGCAGTAACCGGGACAGGGAGTACATTCAGTACTTC
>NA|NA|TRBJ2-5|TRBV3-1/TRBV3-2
CASSLGETQYF
TGTGCCAGCAGCCTAGGGGAGACCCAGTACTTC
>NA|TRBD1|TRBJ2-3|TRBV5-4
CASSYQGAKDTQYF
TGTGCCAGCAGCTATCAGGGGGCGAAGGATACGCAGTATTTT
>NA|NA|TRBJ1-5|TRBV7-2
CASSLDSHQPQHF
TGTGCCAGCAGCTTGGACAGTCATCAGCCCCAGCATTTT
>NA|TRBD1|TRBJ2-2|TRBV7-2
CASSLTGGGGRELFF
TGTGCCAGCAGCTTGACAGGGGGCGGGGGTAGGGAGCTGTTTTTT
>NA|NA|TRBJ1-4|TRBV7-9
CASSLSVNNEKLFF
TGTGCCAGCAGCTTATCAGTGAATAATGAAAAACTGTTTTTT